The sequence of this T cell receptor beta chain was determined in a study of siplizumab effects on memory and regulatory T cells. There are 14 residues in the CDR3. Germline V CDR1 and CDR2: MNHEY, SVGAGI. Trimming took 2 bases from V and 2 from J; bases not matched to a gene: 1. This table comes from immunoSEQ multiplex PCR, and its TCRdb copy is limited to in-frame clones, with some not included. The sample has over 70,000 clones, around 95% seen once. The rearrangement links TRBV6-5 to TRBJ2-7, with 9 bases fitting TRBD1. Sequences were obtained from CD8+ T cells sorted from blood. This TCR was recovered from a human donor in good health. This CDR3 reads CASSYGTGPYEQYF. For the CDR3, the DNA is TGTGCCAGCAGTTACGGGACAGGGCCCTACGAGCAGTACTTC.